Presented here are 9 T cell receptor beta chains from one specimen sequenced in a study of PD-L1 blockade in urothelial cancer. Clones were sequenced by immunoSEQ multiplex PCR, and TCRdb holds only the in-frame ones, with some missing. The sample shows about 49,000 clones, roughly 87% of them seen only once. Specimen: PBMCs, collected around atezolizumab (anti-PD-L1) treatment. Every receptor here comes from a man aged 60-69 years with urothelial cancer.

The chain couples TRBV7-8 to TRBJ2-3; D possibly corresponds to TRBD2 (5 bases). This CDR3 comprises 17 residues. V was shortened by 4 bases and J by 0 bases, with 17 bases between the two germline ends. Germline CDR1 SGHVS, CDR2 FQNEAQ. CDR3 loop: CASSSAGRIVSTDTQYF. The CDR3 DNA follows: TGTGCCAGCAGCTCCGCGGGTCGGATAGTAAGCACAGATACGCAGTATTTT. Based on the CDR3 plus reference TRBV7-8 and TRBJ2-3, the full variable domain is GAGVSQSPRYKVAKRGQDVALRCDPISGHVSLFWYQQALGQGPEFLTYFQNEAQLDKSGLPSDRFFAERPEGSVSTLKIQRTQQEDSAVYLCASSSAGRIVSTDTQYFGPGTRLTVL.

CDR3 region: CASSFFRQGASGNTIYF. CDR3 coding DNA: TGTGCCAGCAGCTTTTTTCGACAGGGGGCTTCTGGAAACACCATATATTTT. The gene calls are TRBV7-4 and TRBJ1-3; TRBD1 agrees at 10 bases. The ends lost 3 bases at V and 1 base at J; junction bases unmatched: 6. Germline V gene sequence: CDR1 SGHVT, CDR2 SQSDAQ. This CDR3 is 17 amino acids long. Looking up the rest from reference TRBV7-4 and TRBJ1-3 gives the full variable domain: GAGVSQSPRYKVAKRGRDVALRCDSISGHVTLYWYRQTLGQGSEVLTYSQSDAQRDKSGRPSGRFSAERPERSVSTLKIQRTEQGDSAVYLCASSFFRQGASGNTIYFGEGSWLTVV.

This clone appeared once. This sequence joins TRBV10-1 and TRBJ2-7; perhaps TRBD1 as D (6 bases). CDR1 and CDR2 (germline): WNHNN, SYGVQD (reference sequence). This CDR3 spans 13 amino acids. Trimming shortened V by 6 bases and J by 4 bases, and 13 bases separated the two germline ends. CDR3 loop: CASRYRVSYEQYF. The CDR3 DNA reads as TGCGCCAGCAGATACAGGGTTTCGTACGAGCAGTACTTC.

The CDR3 bases are TGCGCCAGCAGCTTGAGCGGGGGGTCCGGAGAGACCCAGTACTTC. Translated, it gives CASSLSGGSGETQYF. The chain recombines TRBV5-1 with TRBJ2-5, with 9 bases matching TRBD2. CDR1 SGHRS and CDR2 YFSETQ come from the germline V gene. There are 15 residues in the CDR3. J lost 4 bases, V lost 1 base, and 5 bases had no gene match. The whole variable domain, filled in from reference TRBV5-1 and TRBJ2-5, reads KAGVTQTPRYLIKTRGQQVTLSCSPISGHRSVSWYQQTPGQGLQFLFEYFSETQRNKGNFPGRFSGRQFSNSRSEMNVSTLELGDSALYLCASSLSGGSGETQYFGPGTRLLVL.

The chain uses TRBV7-3 and TRBJ2-3, with 8 bases lining up with TRBD1. V gave up 4 bases and J gave up 4 bases; unmatched junction bases: 7. Germline values: CDR1 SGHTA, CDR2 FQGTGA. The CDR3 spans 15 residues. The chain's CDR3 is CASSSQGGPPDTQYF. The CDR3 coding sequence is TGTGCCAGCAGCTCACAGGGGGGTCCCCCAGATACGCAGTATTTT.

CDR3 region: CASSSWTVYEQYF. The CDR3 DNA follows: TGTGCCAGCAGTTCCTGGACAGTTTACGAGCAGTACTTC. The rearrangement joins TRBV28 to TRBJ2-7, with D maybe TRBD1 (6 bases). V lost 4 bases and J lost 4, with 11 bases in between. The CDR3 is made up of 13 amino acids. CDR1 is MDHEN and CDR2 is SYDVKM in the germline V gene.

This chain joins TRBV6-1 and TRBJ2-7; TRBD2 might be the D (6 bases). The CDR3 is 14 amino acids. V shed 0 bases and J shed 4 bases, with 10 bases lying between them. Germline V lookup: CDR1 MNHNS, CDR2 SASEGT. CDR3 bases: TGTGCCAGCAGTGAAGCCGCAGGGAGGTACGAGCAGTACTTC. Protein sequence: CASSEAAGRYEQYF.

This rearrangement joins TRBV6-6 to TRBJ2-7; 9 positions agree with TRBD1. The CDR3 totals 14 residues. Germline loops: CDR1 MNHNY, CDR2 SVGAGI (reference sequence). V lost 6 bases and J lost 1; bases outside the gene matches: 4. The chain's CDR3 is CASRTGGISYEQYF. In nucleotides, the CDR3 is TGTGCCAGCAGGACAGGGGGAATATCCTACGAGCAGTACTTC.

This clone turned up a few times. This chain uses TRBV9 with TRBJ1-1, with D hard to call. CDR3 length: 16 amino acids. Germline lookup yields CDR1 SGDLS and CDR2 YYNGEE. Trimming pared 0 bases from V and 0 bases from J, leaving 12 bases between. The CDR3 protein is CASSVGVTAVNTEAFF. CDR3 coding DNA: TGTGCCAGCAGCGTAGGGGTCACAGCGGTGAACACTGAAGCTTTCTTT.